A selection of T cell receptor beta chains follows, all from one sample in a study of molecular identifiers for immune sequencing clone quantification. TCRdb re-derived calls from the PCR reads in MiXCR, one entry per CDR3 protein. The sample has about half a million distinct CDR3 sequences; about 22% are singletons. What was sequenced was naive CD8+ T cells from blood, with Jurkat cell RNA spiked in. The receptor source for this set is a human donor in good health. Some libraries in this study had Jurkat cell RNA spiked in. The CDR3 runs from the conserved cysteine through the conserved F or W. D genes are given only for firm matches. Expanded clones get a size class; other rows say once, few or many, or leave the size out.

abundance,d_gene,v_gene,j_gene,CDR3nt,CDR3aa
many,TRBD2,TRBV29-1,TRBJ2-7,TGCAGCGTAGAGGGACTAGCGGGGGCTTCCTCCTACGAGCAGTACTTC,CSVEGLAGASSYEQYF
.,TRBD2,TRBV4-2,TRBJ2-7,TGTGCCAGCAGCCAAGATACGGGAGGGCCCCCCTACGAGCAGTACTTC,CASSQDTGGPPYEQYF
.,.,TRBV5-4,TRBJ1-2,TGTGCCAGCAGCTTGGCAGGGGAGGTGAATGGCTACACCTTC,CASSLAGEVNGYTF
many,.,TRBV27,TRBJ2-3,TGTGCCAGCAGTCCACTCAATACTCGCGATACGCAGTATTTT,CASSPLNTRDTQYF
few,TRBD2,TRBV9,TRBJ2-1,TGTGCCAGCAGCGTTGGGGGACTAGTTGAGCTAAATGAGCAGTTCTTC,CASSVGGLVELNEQFF
many,TRBD2,TRBV27,TRBJ2-7,TGTGCCAGCAGTTTATCTGCGGGGGTCGGCGAGCAGTACTTC,CASSLSAGVGEQYF
few,TRBD1,TRBV7-2,TRBJ2-7,TGTGCCAGCAGCTTCCGGTACAGGGGATCCCACGAGCAGTACTTC,CASSFRYRGSHEQYF
many,.,TRBV6-5,TRBJ2-1,TGTGCCAGCAGTTACTCAGGTTGGAATGAGCAGTTCTTC,CASSYSGWNEQFF
many,.,TRBV12-3/TRBV12-4,TRBJ1-5,TGTGCCAGCAGTTTAGCCGTCAGGCAGCCCCAGCATTTT,CASSLAVRQPQHF
.,.,TRBV7-3,TRBJ2-7,TGTGCCAGCAGCTTAGTAGGGGGTAACCCGGCCTACGAGCAGTACTTC,CASSLVGGNPAYEQYF
few,.,TRBV29-1,TRBJ2-7,TGCAGCGTTATACGTAGCGACTCCTACGAGCAGTACTTC,CSVIRSDSYEQYF
.,.,TRBV9,TRBJ2-3,TGTGCCAGCAGCGTAATGAGACTGTCAGATACGCAGTATTTT,CASSVMRLSDTQYF
few,.,TRBV30,TRBJ1-1,TGTGCCTGGGATGGGTCGGCTGAAGCTTTCTTT,CAWDGSAEAFF
many,TRBD2,TRBV10-2,TRBJ2-2,TGCGCCAGCAGTGAGTTACTAGCGGGCGTAACCGGGGAGCTGTTTTTT,CASSELLAGVTGELFF
.,TRBD1,TRBV10-1,TRBJ2-7,TGCGCCAGCAGTGAGGGGACAGACTCCTACGAGCAGTACTTC,CASSEGTDSYEQYF
few,TRBD1,TRBV4-1,TRBJ2-7,TGCGCCAGCAGCCTGGACAGGGGGGCGTGGGAGCAGTACTTC,CASSLDRGAWEQYF
many,TRBD2,TRBV4-1,TRBJ2-5,TGCGCCAGCAGCCAAGATCTAACCGAACCGGGACTAGCGGCCCAAGAGACCCAGTACTTC,CASSQDLTEPGLAAQETQYF
.,.,TRBV4-3,TRBJ1-5,TGCGCCAGCAGCCAAGACCGAACAGGCAATCAGCCCCAGCATTTT,CASSQDRTGNQPQHF
few,TRBD1,TRBV7-9,TRBJ1-2,TGTGCCAGCAGCTTAGGCCCAGGGGGCAACTATGGCTACACCTTC,CASSLGPGGNYGYTF
.,TRBD1,TRBV12-3/TRBV12-4,TRBJ1-5,TGTGCCAGCAGTCGGGCAGGGGGTGGCAATCAGCCCCAGCATTTT,CASSRAGGGNQPQHF
.,TRBD2,TRBV6-5,TRBJ2-2,TGTGCCAGCAGTCAACTAGCGGGGGGGCAGGGCGGGGAGCTGGTTTTT,CASSQLAGGQGGELVF
many,.,TRBV6-2/TRBV6-3,TRBJ2-7,TGTGCCAGCAGTTACCCCGGCCAGCTAACCTACGAGCAGTACTTC,CASSYPGQLTYEQYF
many,.,TRBV4-3,TRBJ1-4,TGCGCCAGCAGCCAAGGGACAGCAACTAATGAAAAACTGTTTTTT,CASSQGTATNEKLFF
many,.,TRBV7-6,TRBJ2-7,TGTGCCAGCCAACACTTTAGCTCCTACGAGCAGTACTTC,CASQHFSSYEQYF
few,.,TRBV20-1,TRBJ1-1,TGCAGTGCTAGAGATGGGAGGTACACTGAAGCTTTCTTT,CSARDGRYTEAFF
.,.,TRBV27,TRBJ1-5,TGTACCAGCAGTTTAAGGCAGGGCAATCAGCCCCAGCATTTT,CTSSLRQGNQPQHF
.,.,TRBV28,TRBJ1-4,TGTGCCAGCAGTTACACAGGGTATCGGGACGCAACTAATGAAAAACTGTTTTTT,CASSYTGYRDATNEKLFF